This passage covers 22 T cell receptor beta chains from one sample sequenced in a study of control samples from healthy donors and cancer patients. Assay used: immunoSEQ multiplex PCR; TCRdb lists only in-frame clones, some missing. The table records some 120,000 clones, about 94% of them present only once. Source material: blood. The source is a man aged 25 to 40 in good health.

The gene calls are TRBV19 and TRBJ1-4; TRBD1 agrees at 8 bases. Germline lookup yields CDR1 LNHDA and CDR2 SQIVND (reference sequence). V lost 2 bases, J lost 6 bases, and 8 bases stayed unmatched. The CDR3 has 16 residues. CDR3 bases: TGTGCCAGTAGTATAAGGGCGACAGGGGTGGATGAAAAACTGTTTTTT. Translation: CASSIRATGVDEKLFF.

The genes are TRBV5-4 and TRBJ1-1, with 7 nucleotides matching TRBD1. With 5 bases clipped from V and 4 bases from J, the junction kept 11 bases outside the gene matches. The germline CDR1 and CDR2 sequences are SGHNT and YYREEE (reference sequence). The CDR3 loop spans 15 amino acids. The CDR3 DNA is TGTGCCAGCAGTCGACAGGGCAGTCGGGGCACTGAAGCTTTCTTT. Residues: CASSRQGSRGTEAFF.

V gene TRBV6-5 combines with J gene TRBJ1-6; D is possibly TRBD1 (5 bases). V shed 6 bases and J shed 9 bases, with 18 bases lying between them. The CDR3 extends over 15 amino acids. Germline CDR1 MNHEY, CDR2 SVGAGI. CDR3 sequence reads: CASSLRSSGGSPLHF. DNA for the CDR3: TGTGCCAGCAGCCTTAGATCGAGTGGGGGTTCACCCCTCCACTTT.

The chain recombines TRBV19 with TRBJ1-3, with 8 nucleotides matching TRBD1. This CDR3 has 16 amino acids. CDR1 is LNHDA and CDR2 is SQIVND in the germline V gene (reference sequence). Trimming removed 6 bases from V and 0 bases from J; junction bases left unmatched: 7. Here the CDR3 reads CASSPRTGLSGNTIYF. In nucleotides, the CDR3 is TGTGCCAGTAGCCCCCGGACAGGGCTCTCTGGAAACACCATATATTTT.

V gene TRBV6-6 combines with J gene TRBJ2-7; tentatively, D is TRBD1 or TRBD2 (5 bases each). Per germline, CDR1 MNHNY and CDR2 SVGAGI (reference sequence). There are 13 residues in the CDR3. Trimming removed 5 bases at V and 3 bases at J, with 11 bases between. The CDR3 here is CASSIGTVYEQYF. CDR3 DNA: TGTGCCAGCAGTATCGGGACGGTCTACGAGCAGTACTTC.

Here the CDR3 DNA reads TGTGCCGCCGGGGGGTATAACTATGGCTACACCTTC. Encoded protein: CAAGGYNYGYTF. V and J are TRBV28 and TRBJ1-2; tentative D call: TRBD1 (5 bases). V was trimmed by 11 bases and J by 1 base, leaving 11 bases between them. There are 12 residues in the CDR3. Germline V CDR1 and CDR2: MDHEN, SYDVKM.

V and J are TRBV15 and TRBJ1-5; maybe TRBD1 (5 bases). V gave up 0 bases and J gave up 2 bases, with 17 bases separating them. Germline V gene sequence: CDR1 LNHNV, CDR2 YYDKDF (reference sequence). This CDR3 region has 18 residues. The CDR3 here is CATSRDRKPGSGNQPQHF. As DNA, the CDR3 is TGTGCCACCAGCAGAGATCGAAAACCAGGGTCGGGCAATCAGCCCCAGCATTTT.

This clone was counted only a few times. V and J are TRBV6-2 or TRBV6-3 and TRBJ1-1, with D uncertain. The CDR3 runs 14 residues. Trimming removed 0 bases at V and 6 bases at J, with 11 bases between. CDR1 and CDR2 (germline): MNHEY, SVGEGT. CDR3 loop: CASSYSRVYPEAFF. CDR3 coding DNA: TGTGCCAGCAGTTACTCACGGGTGTACCCTGAAGCTTTCTTT.

This chain connects TRBV6-5 to TRBJ1-4, with D possibly TRBD1 on 6 matching bases. The CDR3 extends over 14 amino acids. Between the trimmed V and J ends, which lost 8 bases and 8 bases, there was a span of 18 bases. CDR1 and CDR2 (germline): MNHEY, SVGAGI. The CDR3 spells CASEAARGGEKLFF. As DNA, the CDR3 is TGTGCCAGCGAGGCCGCCAGGGGAGGAGAAAAACTGTTTTTT.

The genes are TRBV5-6 and TRBJ2-7; D is possibly TRBD1 (5 bases). The CDR3 has 14 amino acids. V lost 4 bases, J lost 0 bases, and 11 bases lay in between. Germline V gives CDR1 SGHDT, CDR2 YYEEEE. The CDR3 sequence is CASSQDTGSYEQYF. In DNA form, the CDR3 reads TGTGCCAGCAGCCAGGACACTGGCTCCTACGAGCAGTACTTC.

This clone has a handful of counts. In DNA, the CDR3 is TGCAGTGCTAGCAGAGGCTCCGGCTACACCTTC. Its translation: CSASRGSGYTF. The chain uses TRBV20-1 and TRBJ1-2; no reliable D call. The CDR3 covers 11 residues. V was pared by 3 bases and J by 8 bases, with 10 bases between. Germline CDR1 and CDR2: DFQATT and SNEGSKA (reference sequence).

V and J are TRBV4-1 and TRBJ1-1; a weak D match, TRBD1 (5 bases). Germline V CDR1 and CDR2: MGHRA, YSYEKL. The CDR3 is 13 amino acids. V lost 2 bases and J 4 bases, leaving 8 bases between the germline ends. The CDR3 protein is CASSQRQLTEAFF. The CDR3 nucleotides read TGCGCCAGCAGCCAAAGACAGCTCACTGAAGCTTTCTTT.

CDR3 residues: CSAGAGNTIYF. In DNA, the CDR3 is TGCAGCGCCGGGGCGGGAAACACCATATATTTT. The chain recombines TRBV29-1 with TRBJ1-3; D perhaps matches TRBD1 (5 bases). V lost 7 bases and J 4 bases, leaving 8 bases between the germline ends. CDR3 length equals 11 residues. Germline V gene sequence: CDR1 SQVTM, CDR2 ANQGSEA.

The chain joins TRBV24-1 to TRBJ2-2; D gene uncertain. V was pared by 9 bases and J by 0 bases, with 7 bases between. The CDR3 is made up of 13 amino acids. Germline V gene lookup returns CDR1 KGHDR and CDR2 SFDVKD. The CDR3 region is CATEESNTGELFF. The CDR3 DNA is TGTGCCACCGAAGAGTCGAACACCGGGGAGCTGTTTTTT.

The CDR3 DNA follows: TGTGCCAGCAGCTTAGGACAGGGGGTGAACACTGAAGCTTTCTTT. Protein sequence: CASSLGQGVNTEAFF. The chain has TRBV11-2 and TRBJ1-1; 9 bases match TRBD1. This CDR3 has 15 residues. V was clipped by 1 base and J by 0 bases; unmatched bases: 0. Germline CDR1 is SGHAT and CDR2 is FQNNGV.

The genes are TRBV7-9 and TRBJ1-5; possibly TRBD1 for D (5 bases). The CDR3 spans 16 residues. CDR1 and CDR2 (germline): SEHNR, FQNEAQ (reference sequence). V lost 4 bases to trimming and J lost 6 bases, with 19 bases between them. The CDR3 spells CASSSLLQDQSQPQHF. CDR3 in DNA: TGTGCCAGCAGCTCCCTCCTACAGGACCAGAGTCAGCCCCAGCATTTT.

The chain employs TRBV11-2 and TRBJ1-1; a weak D match, TRBD1 (5 bases). Trimming shortened V by 3 bases and J by 7 bases, and 9 bases separated the two germline ends. The CDR3 has 12 amino acids. Germline values: CDR1 SGHAT, CDR2 FQNNGV. The CDR3 is CASSFGAGEAFF. CDR3 in DNA: TGTGCCAGCAGCTTTGGGGCAGGTGAAGCTTTCTTT.

This rearrangement joins TRBV6-5 to TRBJ1-3; D might be TRBD1 (6 bases). The CDR3 length is 15 residues. Germline CDR1 reads MNHEY; CDR2 reads SVGAGI. The ends were cut back, 6 bases at V and 4 bases at J, with 16 bases in the middle. The CDR3 protein is CASRPQTGTGNTIYF. The CDR3 DNA is TGTGCCAGCAGACCCCAGACAGGAACGGGAAACACCATATATTTT.

The CDR3: CASSPDRDRGDQPQHF. The CDR3 region has the DNA TGTGCCAGCAGCCCGGACAGGGATCGAGGGGATCAGCCCCAGCATTTT. The rearrangement links TRBV5-8 to TRBJ1-5; the match to TRBD1 covers 8 bases. Germline V gene sequence: CDR1 SGHTS, CDR2 YDEGEE. CDR3 length equals 16 residues. The trim removed 4 bases at V and 5 bases at J, leaving 11 bases unmatched.

This clone was observed once. The V call is TRBV7-2, the J call TRBJ1-2, with TRBD1 as a possible D gene (5 bases). Trimming pared 5 bases from V and 2 bases from J, leaving 15 bases between. Germline V gene lookup returns CDR1 SGHTA and CDR2 FQGNSA. The CDR3 contains 15 residues. CDR3 in amino acids: CASSPRGTVNYGYTF. DNA of the CDR3: TGTGCCAGCAGCCCTCGGGGGACGGTGAACTATGGCTACACCTTC.

This rearrangement joins TRBV24-1 to TRBJ2-1; no clear D gene. Per germline, CDR1 KGHDR and CDR2 SFDVKD. The CDR3 length is 16 residues. Trimming left V 4 bases short and J 0 bases short, with 12 bases between. Here the CDR3 DNA reads TGTGCCACCAGTGACCAGCAGTTAAACTCCTACAATGAGCAGTTCTTC. The encoded protein is CATSDQQLNSYNEQFF.

This chain links TRBV10-3 with TRBJ1-1; D is unclear. Germline CDR1 reads ENHRY; CDR2 reads SYGVKD. The CDR3 sequence is 12 residues long. Trimming took off 4 bases at V and 6 bases at J, with 9 bases between the two ends. The CDR3 region has the DNA TGTGCCATCAGTGGAGAGGGCGCTGAAGCTTTCTTT. Protein product: CAISGEGAEAFF.